One sample yielded the 20 T cell receptor beta chains listed below, sequenced in a study of OX40 agonist ivuxolimab in advanced cancers. The method was immunoSEQ multiplex PCR; TCRdb's version includes in-frame clones alone and lacks a portion of them. The sample has 60,000 to 80,000 clones; around 79% are singletons. This material consisted of CD4+ or CD8+ T cells sorted from blood, taken in a trial of the OX40 agonist ivuxolimab. The receptors were gathered from an adult with an advanced solid tumor such as melanoma, head and neck, liver or kidney cancer.

This rearrangement joins TRBV28 to TRBJ2-7; 12 nucleotides align to TRBD2. CDR1 and CDR2 (germline): MDHEN, SYDVKM. Trimming cost V 6 bases and J 3 bases; bases outside gene matches: 0. The CDR3 totals 13 residues. The CDR3 DNA is TGTGCCAGCAGGACTAGCGGGAGCTACGAGCAGTACTTC. Translation: CASRTSGSYEQYF.

This clone was recorded only once. The V gene is TRBV7-8, the J gene TRBJ2-7; the match to TRBD2 covers 7 bases. Germline V gene lookup returns CDR1 SGHVS and CDR2 FQNEAQ. The CDR3 consists of 14 residues. Unmatched junction bases numbered 5, after V lost 2 bases and J lost 4 bases. The CDR3 DNA follows: TGTGCCAGCAGCTTAAAGACTAGCTTTTACGAGCAGTACTTC. Its protein is CASSLKTSFYEQYF.

The V call is TRBV4-3, the J call TRBJ2-7; 9 bases are a match to TRBD1. V was clipped by 6 bases and J by 4 bases; unmatched bases: 4. CDR1 LGHNA and CDR2 YSLEER come from the germline V gene. The length of the CDR3 is 13 residues. The CDR3 DNA is TGCGCCAGCAGTCAGACAGGGGGATACGAGCAGTACTTC. Amino acid sequence: CASSQTGGYEQYF.

This clone counts as medium-sized. The rearrangement links TRBV7-2 to TRBJ2-7; D not certain. The CDR3 is 13 residues long. Trimming cost V 2 bases and J 7 bases, with 12 bases left between them. Germline-derived CDR1 and CDR2 are SGHTA and FQGNSA. This CDR3 reads CASSLLTQREQYF. In DNA form, the CDR3 reads TGTGCCAGCAGCTTACTTACCCAAAGGGAGCAGTACTTC.

The chain recombines TRBV25-1 with TRBJ2-1; no clear D. This CDR3 spans 12 amino acids. Per the germline V gene, CDR1 is MGHDK and CDR2 is SYGVNS. Trimming took 5 bases from V and 10 from J, leaving 12 bases between them. The CDR3 region is CASSTQTPEQFF. The CDR3 DNA reads TGTGCCAGCAGTACCCAGACCCCAGAGCAGTTCTTC.

The rearrangement joins TRBV29-1 to TRBJ2-2; D is ambiguous. This CDR3 comprises 13 residues. Trimming cost V 6 bases and J 0 bases, with 8 bases left between them. Looked up from germline, CDR1 is SQVTM and CDR2 is ANQGSEA. CDR3 region: CSVCPTNTGELFF. The DNA for the CDR3 is TGCAGCGTATGTCCCACGAACACCGGGGAGCTGTTTTTT.

This clone was seen more than once but under ten times. The chain links TRBV9 to TRBJ1-2, with a possible D match to TRBD1 (6 bases). Trimming removed 4 bases at V and 7 bases at J, with 20 bases between. The CDR3 runs to 15 residues. Germline V lookup: CDR1 SGDLS, CDR2 YYNGEE. The CDR3 DNA reads TGTGCCAGCAGCTCCACGCTCCGGGGGGCCGGTGGCTACACCTTC. Protein product: CASSSTLRGAGGYTF.

The CDR3 protein is CASSHGFQGLERSTEAFF. In DNA form, the CDR3 reads TGCGCCAGCAGTCACGGGTTCCAGGGGCTCGAGCGAAGTACTGAAGCTTTCTTT. The gene calls are TRBV23-1 and TRBJ1-1, with D possibly matching TRBD1 (6 bases). TRBV23-1 is labeled an ORF, and its function is uncertain. This CDR3 is built from 18 residues. The V end lost 3 bases, the J end lost 5 bases, and 25 bases lay between the germline ends.

J is TRBJ2-2 and V is TRBV28, with TRBD1 as a possible D gene (5 bases). This CDR3 has 14 amino acids. CDR1 and CDR2 (germline): MDHEN, SYDVKM. V was cut by 11 bases and J by 0 bases, with 13 bases left in between. Here the CDR3 DNA reads TGTGCCTCTTCTTGGGGCGCGAACACCGGGGAGCTGTTTTTT. Translated: CASSWGANTGELFF.

The chain joins TRBV19 to TRBJ1-2; D is undetermined. This CDR3 region has 16 residues. Germline CDR1 reads LNHDA; CDR2 reads SQIVND (reference sequence). The V and J ends lost 4 bases and 6 bases respectively, with 21 bases between them. The chain's CDR3 is CASSNSPGKGWNGYTF. The DNA for the CDR3 is TGTGCCAGTAGTAACTCTCCCGGGAAGGGTTGGAATGGCTACACCTTC.

This clone was seen just once. The gene calls are TRBV6-1 and TRBJ2-3, with 9 bases lining up with TRBD1. V shed 4 bases and J 4 bases; nucleotides not matched to a gene: 6. Germline CDR1 reads MNHNS; CDR2 reads SASEGT. The CDR3 runs 15 residues. Written as DNA, the CDR3 is TGTGCCAGCAGTGGAAGGACAGGGGTAGCAGATACGCAGTATTTT. Protein sequence: CASSGRTGVADTQYF.

The chain joins TRBV12-5 to TRBJ2-3; either TRBD1 or TRBD2 may fit D (5 bases each). With 2 bases removed from V and 6 bases from J, the gap between germline ends came to 21 bases. This CDR3 is built from 17 residues. Germline-derived CDR1 and CDR2 are LGHNT and FRNRAP. The CDR3 is CASGLPFGTEDRDTQYF. Written as DNA, the CDR3 is TGTGCTAGTGGTTTGCCATTCGGGACGGAAGATCGGGATACGCAGTATTTT. Based on the CDR3 plus reference TRBV12-5 and TRBJ2-3, the full variable domain is DARVTQTPRHKVTEMGQEVTMRCQPILGHNTVFWYRQTMMQGLELLAYFRNRAPLDDSGMPKDRFSAEMPDATLATLKIQPSEPRDSAVYFCASGLPFGTEDRDTQYFGPGTRLTVL.

The chain is built from TRBV18 and TRBJ1-2, with TRBD1 matching 12 bases. Per germline, CDR1 KGHSH and CDR2 LQKENI. The V and J ends lost 6 bases and 0 bases, in that order; junction bases with no gene match: 11. This CDR3 region has 18 residues. The CDR3 bases are TGTGCCAGCTCCCCCGGGACAGGGGGCCCTATAGCTAACTATGGCTACACCTTC. This gives the protein CASSPGTGGPIANYGYTF.

This clone appeared a few times. The chain carries TRBV29-1 and TRBJ1-1; TRBD1 is a possible D gene (6 bases). Germline CDR1 SQVTM, CDR2 ANQGSEA. The CDR3 extends over 16 amino acids. The V end was cut by 4 bases, the J end by 0 bases, with 18 bases between. The CDR3 coding sequence is TGCAGCGTTGGGGGGGCCCTAATAAATATGAACACTGAAGCTTTCTTT. Its translation: CSVGGALINMNTEAFF.

This chain connects TRBV10-3 to TRBJ2-2, with TRBD2 matching over 11 bases. This CDR3 is built from 16 residues. V shed 10 bases and J 4 bases; nucleotides not matched to a gene: 11. In germline, CDR1 is ENHRY, CDR2 SYGVKD. CDR3 sequence: CATNPLAGEPTGELFF. The DNA of the CDR3 is TGTGCCACAAACCCACTAGCGGGAGAACCCACCGGGGAGCTGTTTTTT.

This clone is medium-sized (0.01 to 0.1%) in the sample. The chain joins TRBV10-3 to TRBJ2-7; TRBD2 agrees at 9 bases. With 8 bases clipped from V and 5 bases from J, the junction kept 10 bases outside the gene matches. CDR3 size: 14 residues. Germline CDR1 ENHRY, CDR2 SYGVKD. DNA of the CDR3: TGTGCCATCGGCCCGGGACTAGCTATTCACGAGCAGTACTTC. This sequence encodes CAIGPGLAIHEQYF.

The V call is TRBV7-9, the J call TRBJ2-7, with D tentatively TRBD1 or TRBD2 (5 bases each). V was clipped by 4 bases and J by 3 bases, with 16 bases between them. The CDR3 contains 15 residues. Looked up from germline, CDR1 is SEHNR and CDR2 is FQNEAQ (reference sequence). The CDR3, as DNA: TGTGCCAGCAGCTCCCGGGACCAGGGACGCTACGAGCAGTACTTC. Translating gives CASSSRDQGRYEQYF.

The chain joins TRBV6-4 to TRBJ2-1; no reliable D call. The CDR3 is 15 residues long. Germline CDR1 reads MRHNA; CDR2 reads SNTAGT. Trimming stripped 6 bases from V and 4 bases from J, with 16 bases between. CDR3 coding DNA: TGTGCCAGCAGCTCCACTAAACCCGTTTACAATGAGCAGTTCTTC. Translating it yields CASSSTKPVYNEQFF.

V and J are TRBV27 and TRBJ2-5; weak D call: TRBD2 (5 bases). V was cut by 6 bases and J by 5 bases, with 19 bases left in between. The germline CDR1 and CDR2 sequences are MNHEY and SMNVEV (reference sequence). The CDR3 is 15 residues long. The CDR3 DNA reads as TGTGCCAGCAGGTCTCTAGAGGGAATCGGGGAGACCCAGTACTTC. As protein: CASRSLEGIGETQYF.

This chain links TRBV10-1 with TRBJ2-2; no reliable D call. Germline V CDR1 and CDR2: WNHNN, SYGVQD (reference sequence). The CDR3 consists of 15 residues. Trimming left V 4 bases short and J 1 base short, with 10 bases between. The CDR3 spells CASSVVSLNTGELFF. The CDR3 nucleotides are TGCGCCAGCAGTGTAGTTAGTCTGAACACCGGGGAGCTGTTTTTT.